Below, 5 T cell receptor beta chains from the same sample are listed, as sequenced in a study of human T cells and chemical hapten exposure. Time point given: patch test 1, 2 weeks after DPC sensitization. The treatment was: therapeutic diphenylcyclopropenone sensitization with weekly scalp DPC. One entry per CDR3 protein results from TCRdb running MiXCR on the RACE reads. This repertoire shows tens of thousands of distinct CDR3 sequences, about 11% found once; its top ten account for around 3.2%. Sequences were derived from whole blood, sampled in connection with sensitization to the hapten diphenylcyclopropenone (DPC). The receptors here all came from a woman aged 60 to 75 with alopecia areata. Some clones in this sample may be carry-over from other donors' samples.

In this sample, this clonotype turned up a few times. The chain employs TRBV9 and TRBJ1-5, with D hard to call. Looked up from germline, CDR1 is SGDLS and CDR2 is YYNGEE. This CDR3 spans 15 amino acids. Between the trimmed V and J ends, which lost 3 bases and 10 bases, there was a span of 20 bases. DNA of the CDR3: TGTGCCAGCAGCGAACTTAGCCACCGTGATTCTCCCCAGCATTTT. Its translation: CASSELSHRDSPQHF. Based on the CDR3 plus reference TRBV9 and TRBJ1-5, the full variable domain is DSGVTQTPKHLITATGQRVTLRCSPRSGDLSVYWYQQSLDQGLQFLIQYYNGEERAKGNILERFSAQQFPDLHSELNLSSLELGDSALYFCASSELSHRDSPQHFGDGTRLSIL.

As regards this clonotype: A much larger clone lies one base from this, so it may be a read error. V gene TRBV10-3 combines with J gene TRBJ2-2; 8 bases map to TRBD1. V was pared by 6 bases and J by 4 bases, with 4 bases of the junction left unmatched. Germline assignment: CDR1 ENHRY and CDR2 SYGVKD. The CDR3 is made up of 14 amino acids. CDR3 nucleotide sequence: TGTGCCATCAGGAGACAGGGGATCACCGGGGAGCTGTTTTTT. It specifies CAIRRQGITGELFF.

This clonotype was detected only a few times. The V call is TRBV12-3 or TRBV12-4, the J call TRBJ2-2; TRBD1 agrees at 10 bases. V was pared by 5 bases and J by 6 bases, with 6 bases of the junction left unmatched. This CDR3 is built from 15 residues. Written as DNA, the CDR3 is TGTGCCAGCAGTAGGACAGGGGGTAGTCCCGGGGAGCTGTTTTTT. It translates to CASSRTGGSPGELFF.

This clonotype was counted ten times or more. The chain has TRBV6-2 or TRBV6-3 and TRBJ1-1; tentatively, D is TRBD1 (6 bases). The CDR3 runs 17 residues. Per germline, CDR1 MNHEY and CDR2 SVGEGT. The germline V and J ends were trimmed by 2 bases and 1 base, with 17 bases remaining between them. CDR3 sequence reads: CASSYRAGDRWNTEAFF. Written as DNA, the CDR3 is TGTGCCAGCAGTTACAGGGCAGGGGATCGTTGGAACACTGAAGCTTTCTTT.

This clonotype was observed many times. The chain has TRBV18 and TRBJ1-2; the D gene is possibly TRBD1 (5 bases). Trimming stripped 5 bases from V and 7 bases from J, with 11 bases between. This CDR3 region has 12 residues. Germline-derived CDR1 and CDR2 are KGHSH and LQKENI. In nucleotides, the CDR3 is TGTGCCAGCTCAGAGGGGCGGTTTGGCTACACCTTC. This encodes CASSEGRFGYTF.